This T cell receptor beta chain was sequenced for a study of shared clonotypes between healthy human individuals. Findings and limits, study-wide: The naive CD4 repertoires of a handful of donors were compared, and approximately 5.3% of clonotypes were shared.

TCRdb's table, derived via immunoSEQ multiplex PCR, lists solely in-frame clones and lacks some. This table has around 990,000 clones, approximately 75% appearing once. With respect to this clone: The antigen is unknown.

Germline V gives CDR1 MDHEN, CDR2 SYDVKM. Trimming took off 7 bases at V and 8 bases at J, with 21 bases between the two ends. This CDR3 has 15 residues. The TCR sequence derives from a man younger than 35 in good health. Some clones in this sample may be carry-over from other donors' samples. Sequencing was carried out using memory CD4+ T cells from PBMCs. The subset denotes: CD45RA-negative fraction. This rearrangement joins TRBV28 to TRBJ2-1; D ambiguous. CDR3 DNA: TGTGCCAGCAAAAGTACCGATCCCGTCCATCATGAGCAGTTCTTC. This sequence encodes CASKSTDPVHHEQFF.